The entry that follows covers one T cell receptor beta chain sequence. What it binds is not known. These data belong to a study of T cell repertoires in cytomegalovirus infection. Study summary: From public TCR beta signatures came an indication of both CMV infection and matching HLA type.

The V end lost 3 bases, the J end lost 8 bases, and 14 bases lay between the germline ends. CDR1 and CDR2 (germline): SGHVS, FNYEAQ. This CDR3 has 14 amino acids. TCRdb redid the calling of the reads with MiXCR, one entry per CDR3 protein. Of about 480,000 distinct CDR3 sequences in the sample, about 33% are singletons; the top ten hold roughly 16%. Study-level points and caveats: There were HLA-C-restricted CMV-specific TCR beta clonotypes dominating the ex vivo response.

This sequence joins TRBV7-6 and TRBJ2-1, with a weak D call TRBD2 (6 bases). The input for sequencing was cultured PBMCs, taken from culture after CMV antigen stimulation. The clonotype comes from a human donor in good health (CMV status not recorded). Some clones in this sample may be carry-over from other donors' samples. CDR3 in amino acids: CASSFMPGDDEQFF. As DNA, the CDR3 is TGTGCCAGCAGCTTTATGCCGGGAGACGATGAGCAGTTCTTC. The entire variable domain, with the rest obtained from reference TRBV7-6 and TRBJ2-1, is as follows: GAGVSQSPRYKVTKRGQDVALRCDPISGHVSLYWYRQALGQGPEFLTYFNYEAQQDKSGLPNDRFSAERPEGSISTLTIQRTEQRDSAMYRCASSFMPGDDEQFFGPGTRLTVL.